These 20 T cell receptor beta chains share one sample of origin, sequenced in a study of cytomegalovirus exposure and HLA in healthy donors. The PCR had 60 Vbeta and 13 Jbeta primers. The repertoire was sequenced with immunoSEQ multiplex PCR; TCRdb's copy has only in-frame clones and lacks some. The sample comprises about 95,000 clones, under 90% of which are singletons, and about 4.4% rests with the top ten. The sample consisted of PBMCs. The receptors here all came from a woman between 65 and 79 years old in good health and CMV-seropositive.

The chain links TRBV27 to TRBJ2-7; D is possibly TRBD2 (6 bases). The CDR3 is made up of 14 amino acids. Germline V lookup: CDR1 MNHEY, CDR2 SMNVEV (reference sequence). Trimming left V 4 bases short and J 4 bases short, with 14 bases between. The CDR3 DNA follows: TGTGCCAGCAGTTACGAGCAGGGAGGTTACGAGCAGTACTTC. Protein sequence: CASSYEQGGYEQYF.

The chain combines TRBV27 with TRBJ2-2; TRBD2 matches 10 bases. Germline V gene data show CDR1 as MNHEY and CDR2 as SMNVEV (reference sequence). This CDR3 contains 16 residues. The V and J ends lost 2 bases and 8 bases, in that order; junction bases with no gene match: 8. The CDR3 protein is CASSLRPLLAGGELFF. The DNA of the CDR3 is TGTGCCAGCAGTTTACGACCCTTACTAGCGGGAGGGGAGCTGTTTTTT.

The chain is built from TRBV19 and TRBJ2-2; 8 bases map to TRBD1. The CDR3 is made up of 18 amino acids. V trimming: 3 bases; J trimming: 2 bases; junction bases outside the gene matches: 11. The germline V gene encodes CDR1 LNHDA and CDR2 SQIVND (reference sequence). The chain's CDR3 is CASSMLRQGATNTGELFF. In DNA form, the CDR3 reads TGTGCCAGTAGTATGTTAAGGCAGGGGGCGACTAACACCGGGGAGCTGTTTTTT.

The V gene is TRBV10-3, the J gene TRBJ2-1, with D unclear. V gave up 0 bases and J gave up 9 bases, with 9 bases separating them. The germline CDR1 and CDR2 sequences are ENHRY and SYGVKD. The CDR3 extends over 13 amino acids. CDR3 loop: CAISESQQTEQFF. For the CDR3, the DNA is TGTGCCATCAGTGAGTCTCAACAAACTGAGCAGTTCTTC.

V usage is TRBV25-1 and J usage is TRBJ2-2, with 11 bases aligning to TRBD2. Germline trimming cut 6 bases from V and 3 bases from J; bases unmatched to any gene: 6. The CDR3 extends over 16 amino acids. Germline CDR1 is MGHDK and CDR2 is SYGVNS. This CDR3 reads CASSDSGRADTGELFF. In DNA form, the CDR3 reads TGTGCCAGCAGCGATAGCGGGAGGGCCGACACCGGGGAGCTGTTTTTT.

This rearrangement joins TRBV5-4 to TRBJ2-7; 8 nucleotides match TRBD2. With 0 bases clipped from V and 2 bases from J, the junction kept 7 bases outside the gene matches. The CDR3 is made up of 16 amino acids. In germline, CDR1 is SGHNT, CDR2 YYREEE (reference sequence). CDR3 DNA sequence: TGTGCCAGCAGCTTGGACTCGGGGGGGCTAGCCTACGAGCAGTACTTC. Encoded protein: CASSLDSGGLAYEQYF. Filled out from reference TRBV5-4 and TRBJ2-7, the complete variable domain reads ETGVTQSPTHLIKTRGQQVTLRCSSQSGHNTVSWYQQALGQGPQFIFQYYREEENGRGNFPPRFSGLQFPNYSSELNVNALELDDSALYLCASSLDSGGLAYEQYFGPGTRLTVT.

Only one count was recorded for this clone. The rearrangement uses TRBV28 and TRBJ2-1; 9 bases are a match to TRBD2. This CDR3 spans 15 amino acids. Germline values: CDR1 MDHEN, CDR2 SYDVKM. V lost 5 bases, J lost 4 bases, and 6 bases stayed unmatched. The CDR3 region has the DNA TGTGCCAGCAGTAGGGCGGGAGGGACATACAATGAGCAGTTCTTC. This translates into CASSRAGGTYNEQFF.

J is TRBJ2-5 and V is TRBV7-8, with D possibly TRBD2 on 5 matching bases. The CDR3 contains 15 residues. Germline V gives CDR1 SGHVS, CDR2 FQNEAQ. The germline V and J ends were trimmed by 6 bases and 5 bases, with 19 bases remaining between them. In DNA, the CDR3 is TGTGCCAGCAGAAAAGGGCGGGTAAGCCAGGAGACCCAGTACTTC. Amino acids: CASRKGRVSQETQYF. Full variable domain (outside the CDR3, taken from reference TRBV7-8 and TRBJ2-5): GAGVSQSPRYKVAKRGQDVALRCDPISGHVSLFWYQQALGQGPEFLTYFQNEAQLDKSGLPSDRFFAERPEGSVSTLKIQRTQQEDSAVYLCASRKGRVSQETQYFGPGTRLLVL.

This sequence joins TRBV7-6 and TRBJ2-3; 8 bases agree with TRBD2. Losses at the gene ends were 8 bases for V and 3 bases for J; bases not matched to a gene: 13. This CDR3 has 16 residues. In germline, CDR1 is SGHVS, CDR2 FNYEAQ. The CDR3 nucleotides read TGTGCCAGCCGTGGAAGCGGGAGAGGGAGTACAGATACGCAGTATTTT. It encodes CASRGSGRGSTDTQYF. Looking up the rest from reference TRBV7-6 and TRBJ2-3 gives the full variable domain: GAGVSQSPRYKVTKRGQDVALRCDPISGHVSLYWYRQALGQGPEFLTYFNYEAQQDKSGLPNDRFSAERPEGSISTLTIQRTEQRDSAMYRCASRGSGRGSTDTQYFGPGTRLTVL.

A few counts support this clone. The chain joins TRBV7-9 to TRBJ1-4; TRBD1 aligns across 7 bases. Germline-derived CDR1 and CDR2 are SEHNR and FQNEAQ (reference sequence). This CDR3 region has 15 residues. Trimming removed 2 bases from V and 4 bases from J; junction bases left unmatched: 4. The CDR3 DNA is TGTGCCAGCAGCTTACGGGACAGTCGTAATGAAAAACTGTTTTTT. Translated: CASSLRDSRNEKLFF. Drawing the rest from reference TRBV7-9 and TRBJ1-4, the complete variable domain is DTGVSQNPRHKITKRGQNVTFRCDPISEHNRLYWYRQTLGQGPEFLTYFQNEAQLEKSRLLSDRFSAERPKGSFSTLEIQRTEQGDSAMYLCASSLRDSRNEKLFFGSGTQLSVL.

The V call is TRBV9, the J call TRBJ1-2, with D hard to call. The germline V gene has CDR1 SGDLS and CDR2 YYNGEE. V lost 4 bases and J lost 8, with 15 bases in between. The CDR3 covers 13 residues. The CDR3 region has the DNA TGTGCCAGCAGCCCCGGGCCTCGAGGGGGCTACACCTTC. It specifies CASSPGPRGGYTF.

CDR3 DNA sequence: TGTGCCAGCAGCTTAACCCCTTGGCACAGGTGGACCAGCGGGAGGGCCACAGATACGCAGTATTTT. Amino acids: CASSLTPWHRWTSGRATDTQYF. The rearrangement uses TRBV7-8 and TRBJ2-3; TRBD2 matches at 10 bases. Losses at the gene ends were 2 bases for V and 2 bases for J; bases not matched to a gene: 22. This CDR3 region has 22 residues. Germline V lookup: CDR1 SGHVS, CDR2 FQNEAQ.

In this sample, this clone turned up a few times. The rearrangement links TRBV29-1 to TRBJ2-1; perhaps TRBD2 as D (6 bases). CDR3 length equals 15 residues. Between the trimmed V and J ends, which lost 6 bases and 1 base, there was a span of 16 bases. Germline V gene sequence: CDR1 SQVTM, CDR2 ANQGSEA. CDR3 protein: CSVGFSGNSYNEQFF. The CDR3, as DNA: TGCAGCGTGGGTTTTAGCGGTAATTCCTACAATGAGCAGTTCTTC.

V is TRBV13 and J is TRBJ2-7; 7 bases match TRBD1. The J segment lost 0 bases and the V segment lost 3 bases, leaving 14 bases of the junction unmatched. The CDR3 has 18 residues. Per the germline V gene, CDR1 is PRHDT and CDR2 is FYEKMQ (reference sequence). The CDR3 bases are TGTGCCAGCAGCTTTAGGGGAAAAAATTGGGACAGCTCCTACGAGCAGTACTTC. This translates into CASSFRGKNWDSSYEQYF.

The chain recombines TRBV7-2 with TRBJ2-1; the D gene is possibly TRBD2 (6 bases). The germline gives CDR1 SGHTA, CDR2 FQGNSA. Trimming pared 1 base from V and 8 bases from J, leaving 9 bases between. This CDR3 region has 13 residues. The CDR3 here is CASSLGWGDEQFF. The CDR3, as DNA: TGTGCCAGCAGCTTAGGGTGGGGGGATGAGCAGTTCTTC.

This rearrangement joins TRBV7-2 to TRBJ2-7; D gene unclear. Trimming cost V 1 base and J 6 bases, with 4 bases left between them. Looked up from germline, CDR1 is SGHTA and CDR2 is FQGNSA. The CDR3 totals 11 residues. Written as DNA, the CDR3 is TGTGCCAGCAGCTTAGTGCGCGAGCAGTACTTC. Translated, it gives CASSLVREQYF.

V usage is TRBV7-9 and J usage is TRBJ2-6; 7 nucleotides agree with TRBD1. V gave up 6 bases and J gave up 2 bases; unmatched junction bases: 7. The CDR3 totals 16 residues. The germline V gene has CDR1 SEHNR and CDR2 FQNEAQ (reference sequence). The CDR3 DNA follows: TGTGCCAGCAGGGTAGAAGGGGGCGCTGGGGCCAACGTCCTGACTTTC. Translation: CASRVEGGAGANVLTF.

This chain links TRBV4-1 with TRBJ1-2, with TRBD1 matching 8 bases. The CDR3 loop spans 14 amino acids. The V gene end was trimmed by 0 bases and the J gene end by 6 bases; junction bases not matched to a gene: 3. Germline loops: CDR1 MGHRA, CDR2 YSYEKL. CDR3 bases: TGCGCCAGCAGCCAAGACAGGGGGCGGGATGGCTACACCTTC. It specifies CASSQDRGRDGYTF.

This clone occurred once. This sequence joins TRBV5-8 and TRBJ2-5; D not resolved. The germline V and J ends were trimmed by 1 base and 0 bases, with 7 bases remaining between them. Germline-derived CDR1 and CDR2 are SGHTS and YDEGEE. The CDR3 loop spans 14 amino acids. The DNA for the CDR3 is TGTGCCAGCAGCTTGCTTGAGTACCAAGAGACCCAGTACTTC. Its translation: CASSLLEYQETQYF.

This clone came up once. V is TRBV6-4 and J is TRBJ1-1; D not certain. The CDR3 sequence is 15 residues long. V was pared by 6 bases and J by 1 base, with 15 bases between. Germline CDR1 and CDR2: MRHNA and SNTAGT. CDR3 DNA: TGTGCCAGCAGCGCGACCAAGGCGGGGAACACTGAAGCTTTCTTT. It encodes CASSATKAGNTEAFF.